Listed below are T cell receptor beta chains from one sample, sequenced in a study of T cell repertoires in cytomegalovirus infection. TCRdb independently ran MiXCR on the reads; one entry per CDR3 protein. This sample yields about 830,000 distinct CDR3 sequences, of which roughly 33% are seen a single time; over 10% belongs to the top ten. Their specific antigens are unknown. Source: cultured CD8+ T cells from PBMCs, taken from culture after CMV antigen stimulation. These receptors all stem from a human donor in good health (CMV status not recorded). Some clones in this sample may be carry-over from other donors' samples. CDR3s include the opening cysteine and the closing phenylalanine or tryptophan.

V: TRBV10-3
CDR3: CAISAVVGRHRGPQETQYF

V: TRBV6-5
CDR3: CASSYGRNAGELFF

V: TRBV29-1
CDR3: CSVPTATADGYTF

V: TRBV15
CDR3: CATSRERDPGPTGELFF

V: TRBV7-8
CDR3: CASSFGTGAYSNQPQHF

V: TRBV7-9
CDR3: CASSLKQFNEKLFF

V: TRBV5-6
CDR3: CASSFDVNLYEQYF

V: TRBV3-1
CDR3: CASSHEGRGGPQNIQYF

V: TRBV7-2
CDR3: CASSLDSSPFYEQYF

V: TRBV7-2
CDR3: CASSQGQGIQETQYF

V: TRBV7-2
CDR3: CASIRTGGLYNSPLHF

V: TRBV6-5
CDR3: CASSYSKEVNEQFF